The 19 T cell receptor beta chains below come from one sample, sequenced in a study of cytomegalovirus exposure and HLA in healthy donors. Primers: 60 Vbeta forward and 13 Jbeta reverse. The protocol was immunoSEQ multiplex PCR, while the TCRdb copy is restricted to in-frame clones and leaves out a portion. This table has some 110,000 clones, approximately 80% appearing once. The specimen was PBMCs. The receptor source for this set is a woman in her twenties or thirties in good health and CMV-seronegative.

The chain combines TRBV5-5 with TRBJ2-1, with TRBD1 matching 9 bases. This CDR3 contains 14 residues. V gave up 5 bases and J gave up 8 bases; unmatched junction bases: 8. Germline CDR1 and CDR2: SGHKS and YYEKEE (reference sequence). The CDR3 is CASSRQGVSDEQFF. The CDR3 nucleotides are TGTGCCAGCAGTCGACAGGGGGTTTCCGATGAGCAGTTCTTC.

The chain recombines TRBV4-3 with TRBJ2-6; D gene unclear. The CDR3 covers 17 residues. Germline V gene data show CDR1 as LGHNA and CDR2 as YSLEER. The germline V and J ends were trimmed by 0 bases and 2 bases, with 11 bases remaining between them. As DNA, the CDR3 is TGCGCCAGCAGCCAAGATAGTAGCTTGGCTGGGGCCAACGTCCTGACTTTC. Translating it yields CASSQDSSLAGANVLTF.

This sequence joins TRBV5-4 and TRBJ2-7; the match to TRBD2 covers 8 bases. Trimming took 4 bases from V and 0 from J; bases not matched to a gene: 3. Germline CDR1 is SGHNT and CDR2 is YYREEE (reference sequence). The CDR3 has 14 amino acids. CDR3 bases: TGTGCCAGCAGCCCAGGACTAGCCTCCTACGAGCAGTACTTC. Protein: CASSPGLASYEQYF.

This clone was counted once. The chain combines TRBV4-1 with TRBJ2-3, with 7 bases aligning to TRBD2. V shed 4 bases and J 3 bases; nucleotides not matched to a gene: 7. CDR1 MGHRA and CDR2 YSYEKL come from the germline V gene. This CDR3 comprises 15 residues. DNA of the CDR3: TGCGCCAGCAGCCGGGATGGCGGGAGAACAGATACGCAGTATTTT. Translated, it gives CASSRDGGRTDTQYF.

The chain has TRBV28 and TRBJ2-7; 14 positions agree with TRBD2. The CDR3 extends over 16 amino acids. V shed 5 bases and J 2 bases; nucleotides not matched to a gene: 5. The germline gives CDR1 MDHEN, CDR2 SYDVKM. The DNA of the CDR3 is TGTGCCAGCAGTCGACTAGCGGGGGGGATAACCTACGAGCAGTACTTC. Protein sequence: CASSRLAGGITYEQYF.

V is TRBV19 and J is TRBJ1-1; 7 bases agree with TRBD1. Trimming removed 5 bases from V and 4 bases from J; junction bases left unmatched: 7. This CDR3 comprises 14 residues. Germline V CDR1 and CDR2: LNHDA, SQIVND (reference sequence). As DNA, the CDR3 is TGTGCCAGTAGTGCCAGGGGGGACGTCACTGAAGCTTTCTTT. Its translation: CASSARGDVTEAFF. Full variable domain (missing parts from reference TRBV19 and TRBJ1-1): DGGITQSPKYLFRKEGQNVTLSCEQNLNHDAMYWYRQDPGQGLRLIYYSQIVNDFQKGDIAEGYSVSREKKESFPLTVTSAQKNPTAFYLCASSARGDVTEAFFGQGTRLTVV.

V and J are TRBV6-5 and TRBJ2-5, with D maybe TRBD2 (6 bases). This CDR3 comprises 15 residues. Trimming took 0 bases from V and 4 from J, leaving 12 bases between them. Germline lookup yields CDR1 MNHEY and CDR2 SVGAGI. The CDR3, as DNA: TGTGCCAGCAGTTACTCTAGCGGCCCGTCAGAGACCCAGTACTTC. This translates into CASSYSSGPSETQYF.

Regarding this clone: A read error may produce the germline difference seen at one junction end. This chain joins TRBV19 and TRBJ2-4; D remains ambiguous. Germline V gives CDR1 LNHDA, CDR2 SQIVND (reference sequence). The CDR3 extends over 17 amino acids. The DNA of the CDR3 is TGTGTCAGTAGTGCACAGTCCCACCGTCTAGCCAAAAACATTCAGTACTTC. This translates into CVSSAQSHRLAKNIQYF. The whole variable domain, filled in from reference TRBV19 and TRBJ2-4, reads DGGITQSPKYLFRKEGQNVTLSCEQNLNHDAMYWYRQDPGQGLRLIYYSQIVNDFQKGDIAEGYSVSREKKESFPLTVTSAQKNPTAFYLCVSSAQSHRLAKNIQYFGAGTRLSVL.

The chain couples TRBV10-2 to TRBJ2-4, with D perhaps matching TRBD2 (6 bases). The germline V gene encodes CDR1 WSHSY and CDR2 SAAADI. The length of the CDR3 is 15 residues. V gave up 6 bases and J gave up 0 bases, with 12 bases separating them. The CDR3 nucleotides read TGCGCCAGCAGGGACCCGGGACTAGCCAAAAACATTCAGTACTTC. This sequence encodes CASRDPGLAKNIQYF.

The chain uses TRBV5-4 and TRBJ2-1; TRBD2 might be the D (5 bases). Germline V lookup: CDR1 SGHNT, CDR2 YYREEE (reference sequence). The CDR3 runs 14 residues. Trimming left V 2 bases short and J 0 bases short, with 6 bases between. CDR3 in DNA: TGTGCCAGCAGCTTACGGGGCTCCTACAATGAGCAGTTCTTC. As protein: CASSLRGSYNEQFF. Using reference TRBV5-4 and TRBJ2-1 for the parts outside the CDR3, the full variable domain is ETGVTQSPTHLIKTRGQQVTLRCSSQSGHNTVSWYQQALGQGPQFIFQYYREEENGRGNFPPRFSGLQFPNYSSELNVNALELDDSALYLCASSLRGSYNEQFFGPGTRLTVL.

The V call is TRBV5-4, the J call TRBJ2-3, with 9 bases identical to TRBD1. This CDR3 region has 17 residues. With V trimmed by 0 bases and J by 4 bases, 9 bases remained unmatched. The germline CDR1 and CDR2 sequences are SGHNT and YYREEE (reference sequence). Here the CDR3 DNA reads TGTGCCAGCAGCTTGGGCTCTAAACAGGGGGCATCAGATACGCAGTATTTT. Amino acid sequence: CASSLGSKQGASDTQYF.

Here the CDR3 DNA reads TGTGCCACCGGTACAGGGGGCCCTAACTATGGCTACACCTTC. It codes for CATGTGGPNYGYTF. This rearrangement joins TRBV15 to TRBJ1-2; 9 nucleotides agree with TRBD1. This CDR3 has 14 residues. Germline V gene data show CDR1 as LNHNV and CDR2 as YYDKDF (reference sequence). The V gene end was trimmed by 8 bases and the J gene end by 0 bases; junction bases not matched to a gene: 4.

The chain carries TRBV6-5 and TRBJ2-3; 9 bases line up with TRBD2. From germline, CDR1 is MNHEY and CDR2 SVGAGI. Trimming at V came to 4 bases and at J to 4 bases, leaving 9 bases not matched to a gene. The CDR3 is 16 residues long. The CDR3 DNA sequence: TGTGCCAGCAGTTTACGATTAGCGGGAGTTCCAGATACGCAGTATTTT. It specifies CASSLRLAGVPDTQYF.

V is TRBV25-1 and J is TRBJ1-6, with TRBD1 matching over 8 bases. Trimming took 3 bases from V and 6 from J; bases not matched to a gene: 4. The germline V gene encodes CDR1 MGHDK and CDR2 SYGVNS. The CDR3 covers 15 residues. Here the CDR3 reads CASSDRQGSNSPLHF. The CDR3 DNA reads TGTGCCAGCAGTGACAGACAGGGGAGTAATTCACCCCTCCACTTT.

The V call is TRBV13, the J call TRBJ2-7; 12 bases agree with TRBD2. Germline trimming cut 1 base from V and 2 bases from J; bases unmatched to any gene: 9. Germline CDR1 PRHDT, CDR2 FYEKMQ (reference sequence). The CDR3 is 18 amino acids. The CDR3 spells CASSLVASGRAQTYEQYF. CDR3 nucleotides: TGTGCCAGCAGCTTAGTAGCTAGCGGGAGGGCCCAAACCTACGAGCAGTACTTC. The whole variable domain, remainder taken from reference TRBV13 and TRBJ2-7, is AAGVIQSPRHLIKEKRETATLKCYPIPRHDTVYWYQQGPGQDPQFLISFYEKMQSDKGSIPDRFSAQQFSDYHSELNMSSLELGDSALYFCASSLVASGRAQTYEQYFGPGTRLTVT.

The chain recombines TRBV6-4 with TRBJ1-1; 7 bases line up with TRBD1. This CDR3 spans 15 amino acids. Trimming at V came to 6 bases and at J to 1 base, leaving 8 bases not matched to a gene. Germline lookup yields CDR1 MRHNA and CDR2 SNTAGT. In DNA form, the CDR3 reads TGTGCCAGCAGGCCCCAGGGGGTTGGGAACACTGAAGCTTTCTTT. This codes for CASRPQGVGNTEAFF.

CDR3 nucleotide sequence: TGTGCCAGCAGCCACGGACTGCCGAATCAGCCCCAGCATTTT. Its protein product is CASSHGLPNQPQHF. The V gene is TRBV28, the J gene TRBJ1-5; no reliable D call. The germline V gene encodes CDR1 MDHEN and CDR2 SYDVKM. The CDR3 runs to 14 residues. Trimming removed 6 bases from V and 4 bases from J, with 13 bases in between.

Written as DNA, the CDR3 is TGTGCCAGCAGCCCGGACAGGGGCAATCAGCCCCAGCATTTT. This codes for CASSPDRGNQPQHF. The chain recombines TRBV27 with TRBJ1-5; TRBD1 aligns across 8 bases. The junction had 3 bases not matched to a gene; V was cut back by 6 bases and J by 2 bases. This CDR3 contains 14 residues. Per germline, CDR1 MNHEY and CDR2 SMNVEV (reference sequence).

The chain is built from TRBV9 and TRBJ2-1; a possible D gene is TRBD2 (6 bases). This CDR3 region has 14 residues. V gave up 1 base and J gave up 6 bases, with 11 bases separating them. Germline assignment: CDR1 SGDLS and CDR2 YYNGEE. The CDR3 DNA is TGTGCCAGCAGCGTATGGGGCGGGGTCAATGAGCAGTTCTTC. It translates to CASSVWGGVNEQFF.